This T cell receptor beta chain was captured in a study of identifying expanded T cells in peripheral blood. Method: immunoSEQ multiplex PCR; TCRdb's copy keeps in-frame clones and lacks some. The sample shows about 50,000 clones, approximately 86% of them seen only once. This CDR3 has 15 residues. V lost 2 bases, J lost 5 bases, and 5 bases stayed unmatched. Germline V gene lookup returns CDR1 LNHDA and CDR2 SQIVND (reference sequence). The rearrangement joins TRBV19 to TRBJ2-5; 10 bases map to TRBD1. The clonotype originates from a person between 18 and 75 years old in good health. Source material: blood. The CDR3 DNA reads TGTGCCAGTAGTATAAGAGTGGGACAGGGGGAGACCCAGTACTTC. Amino acids: CASSIRVGQGETQYF.